The 20 T cell receptor beta chains given below trace back to one sample, sequenced in a study of blood T cell repertoires in COVID-19. Method: immunoSEQ multiplex PCR; TCRdb's copy keeps in-frame clones and lacks some. The sample lists around 81,000 clones; more than 80% were seen once. The sequenced sample was peripheral blood. The source is a human donor in a cohort sampled during active COVID-19.

This clone appeared a few times. The V call is TRBV10-2, the J call TRBJ1-1; perhaps TRBD1 as D (5 bases). The V end was cut by 6 bases, the J end by 6 bases, with 23 bases between. CDR3 length: 16 residues. Germline V CDR1 and CDR2: WSHSY, SAAADI. The CDR3 coding sequence is TGCGCCAGCAGGGACCGGCGGGTAGGGACGGGAGCTGAAGCTTTCTTT. Amino acids: CASRDRRVGTGAEAFF.

This chain links TRBV19 with TRBJ1-6; TRBD1 matches 7 bases. The V and J ends lost 0 bases and 6 bases, in that order; junction bases with no gene match: 5. Germline assignment: CDR1 LNHDA and CDR2 SQIVND (reference sequence). CDR3 length: 16 residues. In DNA, the CDR3 is TGTGCCAGTAGTATAGAGACGGGACAGACTAATTCACCCCTCCACTTT. Its protein is CASSIETGQTNSPLHF.

The rearrangement joins TRBV11-3 to TRBJ2-3; 7 bases are shared with TRBD2. Germline CDR1 and CDR2: SGHNT and YENEEA. The CDR3 is 14 residues long. With 5 bases clipped from V and 6 bases from J, the junction kept 8 bases outside the gene matches. The CDR3 region is CASSQSSGADTQYF. Written as DNA, the CDR3 is TGTGCCAGCAGCCAGTCTAGCGGCGCGGATACGCAGTATTTT.

V and J are TRBV6-1 and TRBJ1-2, with D unclear. V lost 2 bases to trimming and J lost 8 bases, with 15 bases between them. CDR1 MNHNS and CDR2 SASEGT come from the germline V gene. This CDR3 contains 14 residues. The DNA for the CDR3 is TGTGCCAGCAGTGAATGGGCCCCCCCGACCGGCTACACCTTC. This sequence encodes CASSEWAPPTGYTF.

This clone has just a few counts. This sequence joins TRBV5-1 and TRBJ1-2; D might be TRBD1 (5 bases). This CDR3 has 14 amino acids. V was shortened by 0 bases and J by 8 bases, with 14 bases between the two germline ends. CDR1 SGHRS and CDR2 YFSETQ come from the germline V gene. The CDR3 DNA is TGCGCCAGCAGCTTGGAGGTCAGGGATGGCGGCTACACCTTC. Residues: CASSLEVRDGGYTF. Together with reference TRBV5-1 and TRBJ1-2, the CDR3 gives the full variable domain: KAGVTQTPRYLIKTRGQQVTLSCSPISGHRSVSWYQQTPGQGLQFLFEYFSETQRNKGNFPGRFSGRQFSNSRSEMNVSTLELGDSALYLCASSLEVRDGGYTFGSGTRLTVV.

The J gene is TRBJ2-1, the V gene TRBV5-1, with 7 bases identical to TRBD1. The ends lost 4 bases at V and 3 bases at J; junction bases unmatched: 7. The CDR3 consists of 15 residues. Germline lookup yields CDR1 SGHRS and CDR2 YFSETQ. In DNA, the CDR3 is TGCGCCAGCAGCGGTGACAGGGCGAGCTACAATGAGCAGTTCTTC. Residues: CASSGDRASYNEQFF.

This chain joins TRBV13 and TRBJ2-1, with 8 positions matching TRBD1. Trimming removed 0 bases from V and 10 bases from J; junction bases left unmatched: 11. Germline assignment: CDR1 PRHDT and CDR2 FYEKMQ (reference sequence). The CDR3 extends over 16 amino acids. This CDR3 is CASSLGGGQGGAEQFF. As DNA, the CDR3 is TGTGCCAGCAGCTTAGGCGGTGGACAGGGTGGGGCAGAGCAGTTCTTC.

CDR3 DNA sequence: TGCGCCAGCAGCGGCAAGGGACAGGTGACCGGGGAGCTGTTTTTT. The encoded protein is CASSGKGQVTGELFF. The chain uses TRBV5-1 and TRBJ2-2, with TRBD1 matching 8 bases. The CDR3 is 15 residues long. V lost 4 bases and J lost 5; bases outside the gene matches: 7. Germline CDR1 SGHRS, CDR2 YFSETQ.

V usage is TRBV7-8 and J usage is TRBJ2-5; 7 bases fit TRBD2. This CDR3 has 14 residues. Unmatched junction bases numbered 5, after V lost 2 bases and J lost 5 bases. Germline V lookup: CDR1 SGHVS, CDR2 FQNEAQ. The CDR3: CASSLFGGGETQYF. CDR3 DNA sequence: TGTGCCAGCAGCTTATTTGGCGGGGGTGAGACCCAGTACTTC.

This chain links TRBV20-1 with TRBJ1-5; D might be TRBD1 (5 bases). Deletions cut 3 bases from V and 3 bases from J, with 15 bases between. The germline gives CDR1 DFQATT, CDR2 SNEGSKA (reference sequence). This CDR3 contains 15 residues. The CDR3 nucleotides are TGCAGTGCTAGTTTGCATACAGGAAACAATCAGCCCCAGCATTTT. This gives the protein CSASLHTGNNQPQHF.

The V call is TRBV12-3 or TRBV12-4, the J call TRBJ1-1; D may be TRBD1 (6 bases). With 3 bases removed from V and 8 bases from J, the gap between germline ends came to 13 bases. The CDR3 extends over 13 amino acids. This CDR3 is CASSFFTGTEAFF. DNA of the CDR3: TGTGCCAGCAGTTTCTTCACAGGGACCGAAGCTTTCTTT.

The CDR3 coding sequence is TGTGCCACTTCCGGGACAAGGGATGAAAAACTGTTTTTT. Translation: CATSGTRDEKLFF. The V gene is TRBV24-1, the J gene TRBJ1-4; perhaps TRBD1 as D (6 bases). Trimming removed 10 bases from V and 6 bases from J, with 14 bases in between. Germline V gives CDR1 KGHDR, CDR2 SFDVKD. This CDR3 contains 13 residues.

V usage is TRBV4-1 and J usage is TRBJ1-6, with a possible D match to TRBD1 (6 bases). Germline CDR1 MGHRA, CDR2 YSYEKL. Deletions cut 0 bases from V and 8 bases from J, with 17 bases between. The CDR3 contains 17 residues. The CDR3 sequence is CASSQDRRGGVDSPLHF. CDR3 DNA: TGCGCCAGCAGCCAAGACAGAAGAGGGGGTGTGGATTCACCCCTCCACTTT.

The V call is TRBV15, the J call TRBJ1-2; TRBD1 matches at 7 bases. V was clipped by 0 bases and J by 6 bases; unmatched bases: 7. The CDR3 totals 15 residues. CDR1 is LNHNV, CDR2 YYDKDF, per germline (reference sequence). CDR3 nucleotides: TGTGCCACCAGCAGAGATAGGGGGCAGTTCAATGGCTACACCTTC. Protein product: CATSRDRGQFNGYTF.

The V call is TRBV3-1 (or the pseudogene TRBV3-2), the J call TRBJ2-5; tentative D call: TRBD2 (6 bases). V was pared by 0 bases and J by 0 bases, with 23 bases between. The CDR3 runs to 20 residues. CDR1 is LGHDT and CDR2 is YNNKEL in the germline V gene (reference sequence). The CDR3 coding sequence is TGTGCCAGCAGCCAAGATCGGAGTATTTTGGGGAGGCAGTACCAAGAGACCCAGTACTTC. Translation gives CASSQDRSILGRQYQETQYF.

This clone has more than one count but fewer than ten. This rearrangement joins TRBV5-1 to TRBJ2-3; a weak D match, TRBD2 (5 bases). V lost 0 bases, J lost 0 bases, and 11 bases lay in between. CDR1 is SGHRS, CDR2 YFSETQ, per germline. This CDR3 spans 16 amino acids. CDR3 nucleotide sequence: TGCGCCAGCAGCTTGGAGGGCAGGACTAGCACAGATACGCAGTATTTT. It specifies CASSLEGRTSTDTQYF.

The chain is built from TRBV11-2 and TRBJ2-5; D not resolved. V was clipped by 5 bases and J by 2 bases, with 3 bases between them. This CDR3 contains 11 residues. Germline-derived CDR1 and CDR2 are SGHAT and FQNNGV. The CDR3 coding sequence is TGTGCCAGCAGCCTTCAAGAGACCCAGTACTTC. Amino acid sequence: CASSLQETQYF.

This clone was picked up a small number of times. This rearrangement joins TRBV20-1 to TRBJ1-6; no definite D call. The V end lost 3 bases, the J end lost 2 bases, and 14 bases lay between the germline ends. Germline V gives CDR1 DFQATT, CDR2 SNEGSKA (reference sequence). There are 16 residues in the CDR3. The CDR3 loop is CSASFGGATYNSPLHF. The CDR3 coding sequence is TGCAGTGCTAGTTTCGGCGGTGCGACCTATAATTCACCCCTCCACTTT.

This clone has a handful of counts. V usage is TRBV24-1 and J usage is TRBJ2-7; TRBD1 agrees at 8 bases. The germline CDR1 and CDR2 sequences are KGHDR and SFDVKD. The CDR3 runs to 16 residues. Unmatched junction bases numbered 3, after V lost 0 bases and J lost 0 bases. CDR3 amino acids: CATSDLGQGNSYEQYF. The CDR3 nucleotides read TGTGCCACCAGTGATTTGGGACAGGGCAACTCCTACGAGCAGTACTTC.

V usage is TRBV5-1 and J usage is TRBJ1-5; the match to TRBD1 covers 8 bases. With V trimmed by 5 bases and J by 4 bases, 5 bases remained unmatched. This CDR3 has 14 amino acids. CDR1 and CDR2 (germline): SGHRS, YFSETQ. CDR3 in DNA: TGCGCCAGCAGTAAAGGACAGGGTAATCAGCCCCAGCATTTT. Translation: CASSKGQGNQPQHF.